The 19 T cell receptor beta chains given below trace back to one sample, sequenced in a study of CD8+CD57+ T cells in acquired aplastic anemia. Patients selected for sequencing had displayed CD8+CD57+ cell expansion by flow cytometry. The study profiled TCR beta VDJ and CDR3 using genomic DNA as template. TCRdb used MiXCR to reprocess the reads, holding one entry per CDR3 protein. The sample contains around 200,000 distinct CDR3 sequences, about half of which appear only once. Specimen: sorted CD4+, CD8+, or CD8+CD57+ T cells (not recorded which) from PBMCs. These receptors were taken from a human donor with aplastic anemia.

The rearrangement joins TRBV2 to TRBJ2-7, with a tentative D call TRBD1 (5 bases). Deletions cut 5 bases from V and 2 bases from J, with 10 bases between. The germline V gene has CDR1 SNHLY and CDR2 FYNNEI. The CDR3 loop spans 13 amino acids. The chain's CDR3 is CASSSRVPYEQYF. DNA of the CDR3: TGTGCCAGCAGTTCCAGGGTCCCCTACGAGCAGTACTTC.

The V and J genes are TRBV19 and TRBJ1-5; D perhaps matches TRBD1 (5 bases). Trimming cost V 8 bases and J 5 bases, with 10 bases left between them. The V gene's germline CDR1 is LNHDA and CDR2 SQIVND (reference sequence). This CDR3 spans 12 amino acids. The CDR3 sequence: CASRQRDQPQHF. The DNA of the CDR3 is TGTGCCAGTCGACAGAGAGATCAGCCCCAGCATTTT. Looking up the rest from reference TRBV19 and TRBJ1-5 gives the full variable domain: DGGITQSPKYLFRKEGQNVTLSCEQNLNHDAMYWYRQDPGQGLRLIYYSQIVNDFQKGDIAEGYSVSREKKESFPLTVTSAQKNPTAFYLCASRQRDQPQHFGDGTRLSIL.

The CDR3 DNA is TGTGCCAGCACCCCCCCGAATGGCGGAGAGACCCAGTACTTC. As protein: CASTPPNGGETQYF. This chain uses TRBV28 with TRBJ2-5; no firm D call. The germline V gene has CDR1 MDHEN and CDR2 SYDVKM. The V end was cut by 7 bases, the J end by 4 bases, with 16 bases between. The CDR3 is made up of 14 amino acids.

This clonotype turned up a few times. This chain uses TRBV30 with TRBJ1-5, with D tentatively TRBD1 (5 bases). The V end lost 2 bases, the J end lost 0 bases, and 11 bases lay between the germline ends. CDR3 length equals 15 residues. Germline CDR1 reads GTSNPN; CDR2 reads SVGIG (reference sequence). The CDR3 loop is CAWSPQGFSNQPQHF. The CDR3 region has the DNA TGTGCCTGGAGTCCCCAGGGTTTTAGCAATCAGCCCCAGCATTTT. Filled out from reference TRBV30 and TRBJ1-5, the complete variable domain reads SQTIHQWPATLVQPVGSPLSLECTVEGTSNPNLYWYRQAAGRGLQLLFYSVGIGQISSEVPQNLSASRPQDRQFILSSKKLLLSDSGFYLCAWSPQGFSNQPQHFGDGTRLSIL.

At least ten counts were recorded for this clonotype. V gene TRBV6-1 combines with J gene TRBJ2-7, with no clear D. V was shortened by 7 bases and J by 5 bases, with 6 bases between the two germline ends. The CDR3 has 10 amino acids. Germline V lookup: CDR1 MNHNS, CDR2 SASEGT. CDR3 in amino acids: CASNVNEQYF. The DNA of the CDR3 is TGTGCCAGCAATGTAAACGAGCAGTACTTC.

The genes are TRBV25-1 and TRBJ2-2; D unclear. Trimming stripped 5 bases from V and 4 bases from J, with 8 bases between. The CDR3 sequence is 13 residues long. The germline gives CDR1 MGHDK, CDR2 SYGVNS. CDR3 sequence: CASSNSGTGELFF. CDR3 bases: TGTGCCAGCAGTAACTCGGGCACCGGGGAGCTGTTTTTT.

The chain joins TRBV2 to TRBJ2-3, with 9 positions matching TRBD1. Germline trimming cut 6 bases from V and 3 bases from J; bases unmatched to any gene: 10. The CDR3 runs to 16 residues. CDR1 is SNHLY, CDR2 FYNNEI, per germline. In nucleotides, the CDR3 is TGTGCCAGCAGGGGGACAGGGAACCCGTTGACAGATACGCAGTATTTT. Translating gives CASRGTGNPLTDTQYF.

Details on this clonotype: The junction shows a germline mismatch at one end, possibly a read error. This chain joins TRBV5-1 and TRBJ2-5; a weak D match, TRBD2 (6 bases). CDR1 is SGHRS, CDR2 YFSETQ, per germline. This CDR3 contains 17 residues. CDR3 coding DNA: TGTGCCAGCAGCTCCTTCCCTGGGGGGTTCACCTACAATGAGCAGTACTTC. Its translation: CASSSFPGGFTYNEQYF.

Concerning this clonotype itself: The junction departs from germline at one end; a sequencing error may be responsible. V is TRBV2 and J is TRBJ2-3; 7 bases map to TRBD1. Germline loops: CDR1 SNHLY, CDR2 FYNNEI. The CDR3 contains 15 residues. CDR3 region: CASRASGEGTDAQYF. CDR3 DNA sequence: TGTGCCAGCAGAGCGTCCGGGGAAGGGACAGATGCGCAGTATTTT.

The genes are TRBV24-1 and TRBJ2-2, with no clear D. The CDR3 length is 13 residues. Germline V gives CDR1 KGHDR, CDR2 SFDVKD. V was shortened by 8 bases and J by 4 bases, with 10 bases between the two germline ends. The CDR3 here is CATTLTGTGELFF. Written as DNA, the CDR3 is TGTGCCACCACCCTAACGGGCACCGGGGAGCTGTTTTTT.

This clonotype was seen many times. V gene TRBV9 combines with J gene TRBJ1-5, with TRBD1 matching over 8 bases. This CDR3 is 15 amino acids long. Germline loops: CDR1 SGDLS, CDR2 YYNGEE. Trimming at V came to 7 bases and at J to 7 bases, leaving 13 bases not matched to a gene. The DNA of the CDR3 is TGTGCCAGCCCCCGACGGCAGGGGGCTTACCAGCCCCAGCATTTT. Protein sequence: CASPRRQGAYQPQHF.

There are many counts of this clonotype. The rearrangement links TRBV7-9 to TRBJ1-3; TRBD1 might be the D (5 bases). Trimming removed 4 bases at V and 4 bases at J, with 14 bases between. The CDR3 sequence is 15 residues long. CDR1 SEHNR and CDR2 FQNEAQ come from the germline V gene (reference sequence). CDR3 sequence reads: CASSSGPLDGNTIYF. The CDR3 DNA sequence: TGTGCCAGCAGCTCGGGACCTCTCGACGGAAACACCATATATTTT.

This clonotype was seen ten or more times. The chain employs TRBV5-6 and TRBJ2-7; 10 positions agree with TRBD2. The J segment lost 3 bases and the V segment lost 5 bases, leaving 5 bases of the junction unmatched. The germline V gene has CDR1 SGHDT and CDR2 YYEEEE. This CDR3 has 14 amino acids. The CDR3, as DNA: TGTGCCAGCAGACACACTAGCGGGGTCTACGAGCAGTACTTC. Amino acids: CASRHTSGVYEQYF. The whole variable domain, remainder taken from reference TRBV5-6 and TRBJ2-7, is DAGVTQSPTHLIKTRGQQVTLRCSPKSGHDTVSWYQQALGQGPQFIFQYYEEEERQRGNFPDRFSGHQFPNYSSELNVNALLLGDSALYLCASRHTSGVYEQYFGPGTRLTVT.

In its sample, this clonotype was seen a few times. The chain recombines TRBV27 with TRBJ1-4, with D unresolved. Germline V gene lookup returns CDR1 MNHEY and CDR2 SMNVEV (reference sequence). Trimming pared 1 base from V and 7 bases from J, leaving 7 bases between. The CDR3 length is 13 residues. For the CDR3, the DNA is TGTGCCAGCAGTTTATGGCCCGGTGAAAAACTGTTTTTT. It translates to CASSLWPGEKLFF.

This clonotype was recorded at least ten times. The chain is built from TRBV19 and TRBJ1-1, with D possibly matching TRBD1 (5 bases). V was trimmed by 3 bases and J by 8 bases, leaving 13 bases between them. Germline V gives CDR1 LNHDA, CDR2 SQIVND (reference sequence). There are 13 residues in the CDR3. In DNA, the CDR3 is TGTGCCAGTAGTATCACCCGGGGGGGAGAAGCTTTCTTT. It codes for CASSITRGGEAFF.

This clonotype was seen ten or more times. V is TRBV11-2 and J is TRBJ1-2; no clear D gene. Trimming pared 4 bases from V and 2 bases from J, leaving 14 bases between. Germline V gives CDR1 SGHAT, CDR2 FQNNGV. This CDR3 is built from 15 residues. The CDR3 is CASSSLREANYGYTF. The DNA of the CDR3 is TGTGCCAGCAGCTCCTTAAGAGAGGCCAACTATGGCTACACCTTC.

This clonotype was detected ten times or more. This rearrangement joins TRBV24-1 to TRBJ2-7; 9 nucleotides line up with TRBD2. CDR3 length: 14 amino acids. V lost 9 bases and J lost 0; bases outside the gene matches: 5. Germline V gene sequence: CDR1 KGHDR, CDR2 SFDVKD. The CDR3 DNA is TGTGCCACCGTTAGCGGGGGCCTCTCCTACGAGCAGTACTTC. It encodes CATVSGGLSYEQYF.

This clonotype has a count of ten or more. The rearrangement links TRBV6-1 to TRBJ1-6; TRBD1 might be the D (5 bases). Germline values: CDR1 MNHNS, CDR2 SASEGT. The V end lost 3 bases, the J end lost 0 bases, and 12 bases lay between the germline ends. This CDR3 has 17 amino acids. CDR3 in amino acids: CASSDEGLSSYNSPLHF. CDR3 nucleotides: TGTGCCAGCAGTGACGAGGGACTCAGCTCCTATAATTCACCCCTCCACTTT.

This clonotype showed up many times. This chain links TRBV5-5 with TRBJ2-7; tentatively, D is TRBD2 (5 bases). This CDR3 spans 16 amino acids. V was shortened by 5 bases and J by 5 bases, with 23 bases between the two germline ends. Germline V gene sequence: CDR1 SGHKS, CDR2 YYEKEE (reference sequence). This CDR3 is CASRFGPSLQVHEQYF. The CDR3 coding sequence is TGTGCCAGCAGATTCGGCCCTAGCTTGCAAGTCCACGAGCAGTACTTC.